This T cell receptor beta chain was sequenced in a study of blood T cell repertoires in COVID-19 (dated by TCRdb to the early 2020s). About the investigation overall: The collaborator samples originated in the United States, Italy and Spain and spanned the acute and convalescent phases of COVID-19. A freely available public database, intended as a resource for researchers studying the immune response to SARS-CoV-2, is where the repertoires were released. Deeply sampled blood TCRbeta repertoires from subjects exposed to, actively infected with, or recovered from COVID-19 were included in the dataset. HLA class I and class II types, where available, came from metadata supplied by the sample provider rather than from assay-based typing. The prospective study material was composed of cDNA or gDNA derived from T cells, B-cell-depleted T cells, or PBMCs. Sample metadata almost always included a de-identified subject ID, COVID-19 status, age in years and sex. The samples were drawn from two sources: the first 160 participants of the ongoing ImmuneRACE study, and 1,000 to 1,500 subjects contributed by 6 global collaborators.

Results the study describes overall, beyond this receptor: The quantity of clinical and demographic metadata differed by source and by participant and was supplied without curation.

TCRbeta CDR3 regions were amplified from genomic DNA by means of the immunoSEQ Assay, a bias-controlled multiplex PCR. Per the authors' processing: The number of nucleated cells in each sample was estimated by amplification of reference gene primers within the assay. To quantify the absolute abundance of each unique TCRbeta CDR3 rearrangement, sequence reads were collapsed and filtered. For each sample, productive Simpson clonality was calculated as the square root of Simpson's diversity index over productive rearrangements. TCRdb obtained this table from immuneACCESS and retained in-frame rearrangements with V and J assigned. These tables miss some clones; where compared with another copy, unresolved V genes account for less than half of the shortfall, and the remainder is unexplained. Clone size and the V and J calls come from that table; the DNA yielded D and trimming. This sample has a few hundred thousand clones in its table, and roughly 88% of those were observed once. The ten top clones hold about 0.8% of the sample.

As for this clone: What this receptor recognizes is not known. Base qualities are not at hand, and no much larger clone is one base apart.

Collaborating institutions collected whole blood in K2EDTA tubes following their own protocols. For TCRbeta analysis, collaborator samples were shipped as frozen whole blood, as isolated PBMCs, or as DNA extracted from either sample type. The sample taken for sequencing was peripheral blood. The clonotype was recovered from a woman between 25 and 40 years old with acute or convalescent COVID-19.

The CDR3 corresponds to CASSRRSGLAGMNTGELFF. Read as DNA, the sequence is TGTGCCAGCAGTCGACGTTCCGGACTAGCGGGAATGAACACCGGGGAGCTGTTTTTT. The chain uses TRBV6-6 and TRBJ2-2; the central 12 bases match TRBD2. The germline V gene (reference sequence) specifies MNHNY as CDR1 and SVGAGI as CDR2. The CDR3 runs 19 residues from the cysteine to the phenylalanine. Just CDR3 DNA is preserved here, 57 bases in frame from base 1. V has 5 bases trimmed and J has 1 base trimmed; junction bases matching no gene number 11.